This section outlines one T cell receptor beta chain sequence together with its context. Its antigen is unknown. The authors ran a second PCR of 7 to 11 cycles using a sample-barcoded 5' primer and a J-beta primer mix. Tags on each cDNA molecule came from a template-switch adaptor with 12 random nucleotides. TCRdb reanalysed the 5' RACE reads using MiXCR and keeps one entry per CDR3 protein. The table shows some 750,000 distinct CDR3 sequences, with 22% occurring only once. The length of the CDR3 is 14 residues. CDR1 and CDR2 (germline): LGHDT, YNNKEL (reference sequence). The germline V and J ends were trimmed by 5 bases and 6 bases, with 14 bases remaining between them. This record belongs to a study of blood T cells in healthy people across ages. Study-wide background: For every two T cells, template switching captured about one barcoded beta molecule. Overall study results and limits: While age rose, TCR beta diversity per million T cells dropped in a roughly linear way.

Donors ranged from roughly 6 to 100 years old and were healthy Caucasians in Russia. V gene TRBV3-1 combines with J gene TRBJ1-5, with D perhaps TRBD1 (6 bases). Sequenced input: blood. The receptor was isolated from a man in his 70s in good health. The CDR3 nucleotides read TGTGCCAGCAGCAACAGGGTGATGGGTCAGCCCCAGCATTTT. Translation gives CASSNRVMGQPQHF.